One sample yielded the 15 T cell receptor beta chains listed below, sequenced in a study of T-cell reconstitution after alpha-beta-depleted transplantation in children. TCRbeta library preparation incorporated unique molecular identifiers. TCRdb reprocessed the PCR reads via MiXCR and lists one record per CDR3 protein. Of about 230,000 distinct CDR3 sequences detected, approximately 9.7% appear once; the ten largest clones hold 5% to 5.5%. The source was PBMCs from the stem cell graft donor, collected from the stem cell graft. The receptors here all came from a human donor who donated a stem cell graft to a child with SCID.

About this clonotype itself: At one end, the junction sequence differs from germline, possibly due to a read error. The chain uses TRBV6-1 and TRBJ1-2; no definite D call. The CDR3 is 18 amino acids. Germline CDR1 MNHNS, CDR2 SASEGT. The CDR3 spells CASSERIVNLPLDYGDTF. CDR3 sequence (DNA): TGTGCCAGCAGTGAAAGGATAGTTAACCTCCCTTTGGACTATGGCGACACCTTC.

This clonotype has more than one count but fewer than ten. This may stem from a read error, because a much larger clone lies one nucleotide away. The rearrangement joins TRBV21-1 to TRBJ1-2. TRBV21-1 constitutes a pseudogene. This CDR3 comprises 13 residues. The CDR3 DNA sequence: TGTGCCAGCAGCCCACGGACGGACTATGGCGACACCTTC. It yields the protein CASSPRTDYGDTF.

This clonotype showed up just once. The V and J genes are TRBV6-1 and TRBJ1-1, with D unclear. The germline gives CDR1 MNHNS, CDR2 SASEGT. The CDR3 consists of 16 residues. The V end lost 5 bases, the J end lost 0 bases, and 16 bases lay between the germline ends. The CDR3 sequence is CASSPSFGHLNTEAFF. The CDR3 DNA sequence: TGTGCCAGCAGTCCCTCCTTTGGTCACCTGAACACTGAAGCTTTCTTT.

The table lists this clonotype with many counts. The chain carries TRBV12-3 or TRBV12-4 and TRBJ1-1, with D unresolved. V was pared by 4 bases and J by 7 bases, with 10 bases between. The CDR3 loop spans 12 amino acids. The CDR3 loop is CASSSGHNEAFF. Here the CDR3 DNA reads TGTGCCAGCAGTTCCGGGCACAATGAAGCTTTCTTT.

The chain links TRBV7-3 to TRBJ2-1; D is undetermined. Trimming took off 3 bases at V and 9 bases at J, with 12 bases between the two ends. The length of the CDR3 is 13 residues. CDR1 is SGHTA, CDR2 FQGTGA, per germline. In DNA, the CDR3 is TGTGCCAGCAGCTTCTCAGCTCCCGGTGAGCAGTTCTTC. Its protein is CASSFSAPGEQFF. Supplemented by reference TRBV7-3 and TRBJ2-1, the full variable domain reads GAGVSQTPSNKVTEKGKYVELRCDPISGHTALYWYRQSLGQGPEFLIYFQGTGAADDSGLPNDRFFAVRPEGSVSTLKIQRTERGDSAVYLCASSFSAPGEQFFGPGTRLTVL.

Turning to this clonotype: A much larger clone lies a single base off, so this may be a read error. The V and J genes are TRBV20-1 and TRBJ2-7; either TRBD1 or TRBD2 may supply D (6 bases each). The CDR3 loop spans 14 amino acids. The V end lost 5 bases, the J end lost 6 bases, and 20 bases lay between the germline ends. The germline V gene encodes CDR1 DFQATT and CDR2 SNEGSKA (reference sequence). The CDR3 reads CSAGGSRGSGEQYF. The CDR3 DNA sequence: TGCAGTGCTGGGGGGAGCAGGGGATCCGGCGAGCAGTACTTC.

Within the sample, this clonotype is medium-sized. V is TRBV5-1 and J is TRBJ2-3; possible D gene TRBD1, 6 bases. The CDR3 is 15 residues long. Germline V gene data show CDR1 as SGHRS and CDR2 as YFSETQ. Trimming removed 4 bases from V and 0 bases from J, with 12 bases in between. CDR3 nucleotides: TGCGCCAGCAGCAGAACGGACAGAAGCACAGATACGCAGTATTTT. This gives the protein CASSRTDRSTDTQYF. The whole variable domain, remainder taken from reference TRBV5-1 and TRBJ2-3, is KAGVTQTPRYLIKTRGQQVTLSCSPISGHRSVSWYQQTPGQGLQFLFEYFSETQRNKGNFPGRFSGRQFSNSRSEMNVSTLELGDSALYLCASSRTDRSTDTQYFGPGTRLTVL.

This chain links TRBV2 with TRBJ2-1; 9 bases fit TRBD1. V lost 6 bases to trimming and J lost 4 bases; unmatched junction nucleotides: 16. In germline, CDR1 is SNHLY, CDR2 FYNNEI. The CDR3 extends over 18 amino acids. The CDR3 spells CASSAEAHGQGLYNEQFF. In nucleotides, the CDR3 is TGTGCCAGCAGCGCCGAGGCCCATGGACAGGGGCTTTACAATGAGCAGTTCTTC. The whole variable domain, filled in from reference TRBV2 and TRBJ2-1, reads EPEVTQTPSHQVTQMGQEVILRCVPISNHLYFYWYRQILGQKVEFLVSFYNNEISEKSEIFDDQFSVERPDGSNFTLKIRSTKLEDSAMYFCASSAEAHGQGLYNEQFFGPGTRLTVL.

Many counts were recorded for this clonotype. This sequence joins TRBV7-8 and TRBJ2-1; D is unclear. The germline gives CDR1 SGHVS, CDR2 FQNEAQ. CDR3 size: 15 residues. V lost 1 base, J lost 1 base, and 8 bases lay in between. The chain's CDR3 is CASSLEPTSYNEQFF. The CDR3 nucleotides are TGTGCCAGCAGCTTAGAGCCGACTTCCTACAATGAGCAGTTCTTC.

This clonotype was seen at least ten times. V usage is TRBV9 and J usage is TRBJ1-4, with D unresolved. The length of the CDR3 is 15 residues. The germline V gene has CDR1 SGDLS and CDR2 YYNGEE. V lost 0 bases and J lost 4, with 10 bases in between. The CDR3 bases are TGTGCCAGCAGCGTAGATCGGGGATATAATGAAAAACTGTTTTTT. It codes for CASSVDRGYNEKLFF.

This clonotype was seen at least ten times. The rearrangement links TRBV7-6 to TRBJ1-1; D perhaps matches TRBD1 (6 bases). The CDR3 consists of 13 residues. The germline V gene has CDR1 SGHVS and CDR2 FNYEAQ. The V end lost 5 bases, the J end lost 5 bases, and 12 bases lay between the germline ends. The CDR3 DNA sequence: TGTGCCAGCAGCGCTAGACAGGAAACTGAAGCTTTCTTT. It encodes CASSARQETEAFF. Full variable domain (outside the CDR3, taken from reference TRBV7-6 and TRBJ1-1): GAGVSQSPRYKVTKRGQDVALRCDPISGHVSLYWYRQALGQGPEFLTYFNYEAQQDKSGLPNDRFSAERPEGSISTLTIQRTEQRDSAMYRCASSARQETEAFFGQGTRLTVV.

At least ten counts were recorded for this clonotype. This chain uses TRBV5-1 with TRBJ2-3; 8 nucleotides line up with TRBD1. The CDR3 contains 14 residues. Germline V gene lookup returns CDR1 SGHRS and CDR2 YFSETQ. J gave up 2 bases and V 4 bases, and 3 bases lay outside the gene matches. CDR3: CASSPDRVTDTQYF. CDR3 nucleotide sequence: TGCGCCAGCAGCCCGGACAGGGTCACAGATACGCAGTATTTT. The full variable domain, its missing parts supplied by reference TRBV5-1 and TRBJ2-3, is KAGVTQTPRYLIKTRGQQVTLSCSPISGHRSVSWYQQTPGQGLQFLFEYFSETQRNKGNFPGRFSGRQFSNSRSEMNVSTLELGDSALYLCASSPDRVTDTQYFGPGTRLTVL.

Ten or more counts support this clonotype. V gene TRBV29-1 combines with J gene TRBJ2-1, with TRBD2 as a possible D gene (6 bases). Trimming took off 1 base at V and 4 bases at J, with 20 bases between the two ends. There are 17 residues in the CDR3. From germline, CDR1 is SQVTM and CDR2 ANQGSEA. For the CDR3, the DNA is TGCAGCGTTGAAGCAGTGGGGACTCCGCAAGGTTACAATGAGCAGTTCTTC. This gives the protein CSVEAVGTPQGYNEQFF.

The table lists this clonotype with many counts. The CDR3 sequence: CASSPQGGLTGELFF. The CDR3 nucleotides are TGTGCCAGCAGCCCCCAGGGAGGGTTGACCGGGGAGCTGTTTTTT. The chain combines TRBV9 with TRBJ2-2; 7 nucleotides align to TRBD2. V gave up 4 bases and J gave up 5 bases; unmatched junction bases: 8. This CDR3 has 15 residues. Looked up from germline, CDR1 is SGDLS and CDR2 is YYNGEE. The full variable domain, its missing parts supplied by reference TRBV9 and TRBJ2-2, is DSGVTQTPKHLITATGQRVTLRCSPRSGDLSVYWYQQSLDQGLQFLIQYYNGEERAKGNILERFSAQQFPDLHSELNLSSLELGDSALYFCASSPQGGLTGELFFGEGSRLTVL.

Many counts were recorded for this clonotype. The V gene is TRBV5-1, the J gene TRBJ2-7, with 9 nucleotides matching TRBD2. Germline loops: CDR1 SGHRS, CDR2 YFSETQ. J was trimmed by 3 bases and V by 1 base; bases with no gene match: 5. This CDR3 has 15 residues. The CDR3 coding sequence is TGCGCCAGCAGCTTGAGTAGCGGGGGCAACTACGAGCAGTACTTC. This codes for CASSLSSGGNYEQYF.